The entry that follows covers one T cell receptor (beta chain) sequence. It lacks a known antigen. No base quality values were provided; no much bigger clone lies one nucleotide off. TCRbeta CDR3 regions were amplified from genomic DNA using the immunoSEQ Assay, a bias-controlled multiplex PCR. In the source study's methods: Nucleated cell counts per sample were estimated from amplification of reference gene primers within the assay. To quantify the absolute abundance of each unique TCRbeta CDR3 rearrangement, sequence reads were collapsed and filtered. For each sample, productive Simpson clonality was calculated as the square root of Simpson's diversity index over productive rearrangements. TCRdb took over this immuneACCESS table, retaining in-frame rearrangements with V and J assigned. Such tables are incomplete; in checked studies, under half of the missing clones stem from an unresolved V gene, and the remainder is unexplained. From that table come the V and J calls and clone size; the DNA was used to work out D and trimming. In all, the sample holds about 370,000 clones, and more than 70% of those were seen once. Less than 11% of the sample rests with the top ten.

The sample is drawn from a study of blood T cell repertoires in COVID-19 (TCRdb year 2020). Some background on the complete study: The collaborator samples originated in the United States, Italy and Spain and spanned the acute and convalescent phases of COVID-19. The prospective study material was composed of cDNA or gDNA derived from T cells, B-cell-depleted T cells, or PBMCs. Subjects who had been exposed to COVID-19, were actively infected with it, or had recovered from it provided the deeply sampled blood TCRbeta repertoires that made up the dataset. The repertoires were made available in a free public database intended to serve as a resource for research on the immune response to SARS-CoV-2. Samples were obtained from the ongoing ImmuneRACE study (first 160 participants) and from about 1,300 subjects provided by 6 global collaborators. The sample metadata nearly always contained a de-identified subject ID, COVID-19 status, age in years and sex. HLA class I and class II types, where available, came from metadata supplied by the sample provider rather than from assay-based typing. Here is what the overall study found, with its caveats: Clinical and demographic metadata were provided uncurated, with the amount varying by source and participant.

One collaborating source in Seattle enrolled patients during active infection and followed them longitudinally through the course of disease. Whole blood was collected in K2EDTA tubes by collaborating institutions according to the institutions' own protocols. Collaborator samples were shipped for TCRbeta analysis as frozen whole blood, isolated PBMCs, or DNA extracted from either sample type. From its cysteine to its phenylalanine, the CDR3 spans 14 amino acids. The CDR3 DNA has 42 bases and is translated from base 1. V lost 5 bases and J lost 0 bases; the stretch between them is 10 bases long. From the germline V gene, CDR1 is SGHTA and CDR2 is FQGTGA.

The clonotype comes from a woman in her twenties or thirties with COVID-19, enrolled during active disease. The chain is made from TRBV7-3 and TRBJ1-1; 6 matching bases give a weak D call of TRBD1. The specimen was peripheral blood. The DNA sequence is TGTGCCAGCAGCCTTACAGGGCTGAACACTGAAGCTTTCTTT. Its amino acids are CASSLTGLNTEAFF. The CDR3 plus the reference TRBV7-3 and TRBJ1-1 genes for the other parts give the full variable domain: GAGVSQTPSNKVTEKGKYVELRCDPISGHTALYWYRQSLGQGPEFLIYFQGTGAADDSGLPNDRFFAVRPEGSVSTLKIQRTERGDSAVYLCASSLTGLNTEAFFGQGTRLTVV.